The 6 T cell receptor beta chains below were found in one sample sequenced in a study of blood T cell repertoires in COVID-19. Sequencing was performed with immunoSEQ multiplex PCR; in TCRdb, only in-frame clones are kept and a portion is missing. In the table there are 200,000 to 300,000 clones, around 88% of which are singletons. Sequencing was carried out using peripheral blood. All receptors come from a man aged 25 to 40 with active or convalescent COVID-19.

J is TRBJ1-1 and V is TRBV4-3; unclear D gene. Trimming stripped 0 bases from V and 4 bases from J, with 6 bases between. Germline CDR1 LGHNA, CDR2 YSLEER. This CDR3 has 13 residues. CDR3 sequence (DNA): TGCGCCAGCAGCCAAGATCATAGCACTGAAGCTTTCTTT. Encoded protein: CASSQDHSTEAFF.

The V gene is TRBV12-3 or TRBV12-4, the J gene TRBJ2-2; no firm D call. The CDR3 covers 11 residues. V shed 4 bases and J shed 9 bases, with 6 bases lying between them. CDR3 region: CASSSLRELFF. The CDR3 coding sequence is TGTGCCAGCAGTTCCCTAAGGGAGCTGTTTTTT.

V and J are TRBV6-5 and TRBJ2-7, with 7 bases aligning to TRBD1. The CDR3 sequence is 13 residues long. The J segment lost 6 bases and the V segment lost 4 bases, leaving 6 bases of the junction unmatched. From germline, CDR1 is MNHEY and CDR2 SVGAGI. In DNA, the CDR3 is TGTGCCAGCAGTTTCGACAGGGTGGGCGAGCAGTACTTC. This sequence encodes CASSFDRVGEQYF.

The rearrangement uses TRBV6-2 or TRBV6-3 and TRBJ2-3; TRBD2 might be the D (6 bases). The CDR3 consists of 17 residues. CDR1 and CDR2 from the germline V gene are MNHEY and SVGEGT. Trimming removed 6 bases from V and 1 base from J, with 20 bases in between. The CDR3 loop is CASSGPGASAGTDTQYF. CDR3 sequence (DNA): TGTGCCAGCAGCGGCCCTGGGGCTAGCGCTGGCACAGATACGCAGTATTTT.

V gene TRBV7-8 combines with J gene TRBJ2-5; a possible D gene is TRBD2 (5 bases). The germline gives CDR1 SGHVS, CDR2 FQNEAQ. Trimming removed 2 bases from V and 0 bases from J, with 10 bases in between. The CDR3 runs to 15 residues. The CDR3 here is CASSLMVGDQETQYF. The CDR3, as DNA: TGTGCCAGCAGCTTAATGGTCGGGGACCAAGAGACCCAGTACTTC.

The V call is TRBV6-6, the J call TRBJ1-2; D is unclear. The CDR3 spans 13 residues. The germline CDR1 and CDR2 sequences are MNHNY and SVGAGI (reference sequence). V was trimmed by 6 bases and J by 8 bases, leaving 16 bases between them. The DNA of the CDR3 is TGTGCCAGCAGCGCACCCGGCCGACTGGGCTACACCTTC. This encodes CASSAPGRLGYTF.